The 27 T cell receptor beta chains below were found in one sample sequenced in a study of T cells expressing NK-cell markers. TCRdb reprocessed the 5' RACE reads and stores each CDR3 protein as one record, lacking DNA. This sample's clone table lists 350,000 to 500,000 distinct CDR3 sequences. Sequenced sample: blood T cells: a sorted CD56 or NKG2C T cell subset, CD4+ or CD8+ T cells, or bulk PBMC T cells (not recorded which). The receptors stem from a woman between 18 and 70 years old in good health.

The chain combines TRBV5-5 with TRBJ2-7; absent DNA, TCRdb's TRBD1 call cannot be checked. This CDR3 is built from 15 residues. CDR1 SGHKS and CDR2 YYEKEE come from the germline V gene (reference sequence). The CDR3 protein is CASSLRGTGTYEQYF.

The chain couples TRBV10-2 to TRBJ2-7. This CDR3 spans 12 amino acids. Germline V gives CDR1 WSHSY, CDR2 SAAADI. The CDR3 loop is CATLSRDYEQYF.

The V gene is TRBV5-1, the J gene TRBJ1-5. Germline V gene lookup returns CDR1 SGHRS and CDR2 YFSETQ. The CDR3 contains 15 residues. CDR3: CASSLGGTSNQPQHF. Combining the CDR3 with reference TRBV5-1 and TRBJ1-5 gives the whole variable domain KAGVTQTPRYLIKTRGQQVTLSCSPISGHRSVSWYQQTPGQGLQFLFEYFSETQRNKGNFPGRFSGRQFSNSRSEMNVSTLELGDSALYLCASSLGGTSNQPQHFGDGTRLSIL.

The chain combines TRBV18 with TRBJ2-1; checking the TCRdb D call of TRBD2 is not possible without DNA. The CDR3 contains 15 residues. Germline V gene sequence: CDR1 KGHSH, CDR2 LQKENI. Here the CDR3 reads CASSPSDYRDNEQFF.

This chain joins TRBV20-1 and TRBJ2-7. Per the germline V gene, CDR1 is DFQATT and CDR2 is SNEGSKA (reference sequence). The length of the CDR3 is 13 residues. This chain's CDR3 is CSALGWSSYEQYF.

This chain links TRBV20-1 with TRBJ2-7. The CDR3 sequence is 14 residues long. Looked up from germline, CDR1 is DFQATT and CDR2 is SNEGSKA (reference sequence). The CDR3 is CSASDRRSSYEQYF.

V gene TRBV20-1 combines with J gene TRBJ1-1. The CDR3 has 14 amino acids. CDR1 is DFQATT, CDR2 SNEGSKA, per germline (reference sequence). The CDR3 sequence is CSATRGGAGTEAFF.

The chain joins TRBV10-2 to TRBJ2-3. CDR1 is WSHSY and CDR2 is SAAADI in the germline V gene. This CDR3 has 12 residues. The CDR3 loop reads CASRTFADTQYF.

The V gene is TRBV20-1, the J gene TRBJ2-3; TCRdb's D call of TRBD1 is untestable without DNA. The CDR3 totals 15 residues. CDR1 DFQATT and CDR2 SNEGSKA come from the germline V gene (reference sequence). The CDR3 is CSARDLGGLTDTQYF.

The chain uses TRBV18 and TRBJ2-7. CDR3 length equals 15 residues. Germline V CDR1 and CDR2: KGHSH, LQKENI. CDR3 in amino acids: CASSRSETGSYEQYF.

This chain links TRBV6-1 with TRBJ1-2; TCRdb selects TRBD1, and the lack of DNA leaves this call unchecked. The CDR3 extends over 14 amino acids. The germline gives CDR1 MNHNS, CDR2 SASEGT. CDR3 residues: CASALTDRNYGYTF.

The chain has TRBV6-1 and TRBJ1-5; without DNA, the TCRdb call of TRBD1 cannot be checked. CDR3 length equals 16 residues. Germline V gene lookup returns CDR1 MNHNS and CDR2 SASEGT. CDR3 loop: CASSLRGTVSNQPQHF.

The rearrangement uses TRBV16 and TRBJ2-1; no DNA is available, so the TRBD2 call from TCRdb remains unchecked. The CDR3 extends over 16 amino acids. Germline CDR1 KGHSY, CDR2 FQNENV. CDR3 region: CASSQSVLAGNNEQFF.

The chain combines TRBV28 with TRBJ1-1; TCRdb returns TRBD1, unconfirmable since there is no DNA. Per germline, CDR1 MDHEN and CDR2 SYDVKM. CDR3 length equals 11 residues. CDR3 loop: CASSGTPVAFF.

The chain combines TRBV4-2 with TRBJ2-4; TCRdb proposes TRBD1, but this gene call is untestable without DNA. Looked up from germline, CDR1 is LGHNA and CDR2 is YNFKEQ. This CDR3 is built from 13 residues. The CDR3 region is CASSHRTENIQYF.

The chain has TRBV9 and TRBJ2-2; checking the TCRdb D call of TRBD2 is not possible without DNA. Germline-derived CDR1 and CDR2 are SGDLS and YYNGEE. CDR3 length equals 15 residues. Here the CDR3 reads CASSGDVGPTGELFF.

CDR3 region: CASSQDRRVLHEQYF. The J gene is TRBJ2-7, the V gene TRBV4-3; the D gene TCRdb calls, TRBD2, cannot be checked with no DNA. The CDR3 has 15 residues. Per germline, CDR1 LGHNA and CDR2 YSLEER.

This chain uses TRBV27 with TRBJ2-2; TCRdb proposes TRBD2, but this gene call is untestable without DNA. The CDR3 is made up of 19 amino acids. Germline V lookup: CDR1 MNHEY, CDR2 SMNVEV (reference sequence). CDR3 protein: CARRPGRAASGTNTGELFF.

J is TRBJ1-4 and V is TRBV4-1. Germline V lookup: CDR1 MGHRA, CDR2 YSYEKL. This CDR3 is built from 12 residues. The CDR3 is CASSQFREKLFF.

The chain carries TRBV20-1 and TRBJ2-3; TCRdb's D call, TRBD2, is unchecked because there is no DNA. The germline V gene encodes CDR1 DFQATT and CDR2 SNEGSKA (reference sequence). The CDR3 contains 11 residues. CDR3 in amino acids: CSARETSGNPF.

The chain employs TRBV15 and TRBJ2-1; TCRdb's D gene call, TRBD1, goes unchecked for lack of DNA. Germline V gene lookup returns CDR1 LNHNV and CDR2 YYDKDF (reference sequence). CDR3 size: 15 residues. CDR3 region: CATSGRGVFYNEQFF.

V and J are TRBV29-1 and TRBJ2-7. Germline CDR1 is SQVTM and CDR2 is ANQGSEA. The CDR3 length is 12 residues. The CDR3 spells CSVEGVSYEQYF.

The gene calls are TRBV12-3 or TRBV12-4 and TRBJ2-4. The CDR3 runs 15 residues. CDR3 amino acids: CASSFSFGAKNIQYF.

This chain links TRBV15 with TRBJ1-1; TCRdb calls TRBD1, which cannot be checked without DNA. Germline V gives CDR1 LNHNV, CDR2 YYDKDF (reference sequence). The CDR3 is 15 residues long. The CDR3 loop is CATSRSPDPNTEAFF.

The chain couples TRBV7-2 to TRBJ1-3. The CDR3 runs to 13 residues. CDR1 and CDR2 from the germline V gene are SGHTA and FQGNSA. The CDR3 is CASSLAQGNTIYF. The full variable domain, its missing parts supplied by reference TRBV7-2 and TRBJ1-3, is GAGVSQSPSNKVTEKGKDVELRCDPISGHTALYWYRQSLGQGLEFLIYFQGNSAPDKSGLPSDRFSAERTGGSVSTLTIQRTQQEDSAVYLCASSLAQGNTIYFGEGSWLTVV.

J is TRBJ2-5 and V is TRBV12-3 or TRBV12-4; TCRdb selects TRBD2, and the lack of DNA leaves this call unchecked. The CDR3 loop spans 14 amino acids. This CDR3 is CASSFVRKRETQYF.

V is TRBV29-1 and J is TRBJ2-3; with no DNA, the TCRdb D assignment of TRBD1 cannot be verified. This CDR3 has 14 residues. Germline V CDR1 and CDR2: SQVTM, ANQGSEA. CDR3 region: CSATLGTGLNTQYF.